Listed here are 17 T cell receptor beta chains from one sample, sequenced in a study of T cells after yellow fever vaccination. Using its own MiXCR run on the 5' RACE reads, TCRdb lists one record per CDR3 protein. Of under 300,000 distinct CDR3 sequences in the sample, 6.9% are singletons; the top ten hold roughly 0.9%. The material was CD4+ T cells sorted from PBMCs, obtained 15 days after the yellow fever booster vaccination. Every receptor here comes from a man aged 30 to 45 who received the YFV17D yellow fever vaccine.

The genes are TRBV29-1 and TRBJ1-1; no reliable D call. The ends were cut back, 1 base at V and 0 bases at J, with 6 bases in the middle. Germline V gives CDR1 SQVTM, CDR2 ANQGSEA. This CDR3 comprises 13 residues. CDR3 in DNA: TGCAGCGTTGAAGGCACCATGAACACTGAAGCTTTCTTT. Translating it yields CSVEGTMNTEAFF.

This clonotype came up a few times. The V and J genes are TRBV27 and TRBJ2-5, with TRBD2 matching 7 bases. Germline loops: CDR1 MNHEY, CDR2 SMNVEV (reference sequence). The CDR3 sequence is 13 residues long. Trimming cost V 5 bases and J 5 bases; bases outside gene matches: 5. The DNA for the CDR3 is TGTGCCAGCAGTCCGGGAGGAAAGGAGACCCAGTACTTC. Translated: CASSPGGKETQYF.

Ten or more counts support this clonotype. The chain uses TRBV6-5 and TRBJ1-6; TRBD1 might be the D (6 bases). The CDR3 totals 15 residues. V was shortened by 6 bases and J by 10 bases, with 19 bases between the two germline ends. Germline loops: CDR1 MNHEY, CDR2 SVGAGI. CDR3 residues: CASSLDSGTQSPLHF. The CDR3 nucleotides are TGTGCCAGCAGCCTTGATTCCGGGACACAGTCACCCCTCCACTTT.

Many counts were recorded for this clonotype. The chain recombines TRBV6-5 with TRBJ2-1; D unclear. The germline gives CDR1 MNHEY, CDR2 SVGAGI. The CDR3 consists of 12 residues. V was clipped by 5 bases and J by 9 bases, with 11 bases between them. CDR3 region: CASSSSTGEQFF. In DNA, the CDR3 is TGTGCCAGCAGTAGCTCTACGGGTGAGCAGTTCTTC.

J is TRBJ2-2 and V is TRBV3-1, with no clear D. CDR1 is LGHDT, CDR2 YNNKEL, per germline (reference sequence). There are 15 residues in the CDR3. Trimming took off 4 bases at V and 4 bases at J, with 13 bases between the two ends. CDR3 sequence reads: CASSLRRQATGELFF. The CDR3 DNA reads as TGTGCCAGCAGCCTCCGTCGGCAGGCCACCGGGGAGCTGTTTTTT.

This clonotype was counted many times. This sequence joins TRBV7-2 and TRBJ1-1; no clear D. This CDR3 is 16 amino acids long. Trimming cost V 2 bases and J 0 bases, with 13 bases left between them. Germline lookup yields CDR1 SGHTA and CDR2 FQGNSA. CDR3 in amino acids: CASSLTPGAMNTEAFF. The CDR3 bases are TGTGCCAGCAGCTTAACCCCGGGCGCCATGAACACTGAAGCTTTCTTT.

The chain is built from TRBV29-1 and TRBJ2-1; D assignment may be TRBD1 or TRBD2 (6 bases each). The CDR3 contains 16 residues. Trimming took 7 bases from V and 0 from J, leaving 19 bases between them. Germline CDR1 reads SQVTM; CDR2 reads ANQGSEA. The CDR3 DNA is TGCAGCGCAGAGGGGGGCAGCCCGAGCTCCTACAATGAGCAGTTCTTC. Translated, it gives CSAEGGSPSSYNEQFF.

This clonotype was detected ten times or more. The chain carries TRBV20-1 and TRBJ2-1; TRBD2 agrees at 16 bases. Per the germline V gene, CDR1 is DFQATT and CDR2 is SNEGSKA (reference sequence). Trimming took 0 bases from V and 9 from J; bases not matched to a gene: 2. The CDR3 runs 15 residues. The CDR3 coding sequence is TGCAGTGCTAGAGAGGGGACTAGCGGGAGGGTTGAGCAGTTCTTC. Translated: CSAREGTSGRVEQFF.

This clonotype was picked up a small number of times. The chain's CDR3 is CSASREGGSQETQYF. Written as DNA, the CDR3 is TGCAGTGCTAGTCGTGAGGGAGGTAGCCAAGAGACCCAGTACTTC. This chain links TRBV20-1 with TRBJ2-5; possible D gene TRBD2, 6 bases. This CDR3 contains 15 residues. V lost 3 bases and J 1 base, leaving 15 bases between the germline ends. Germline-derived CDR1 and CDR2 are DFQATT and SNEGSKA (reference sequence).

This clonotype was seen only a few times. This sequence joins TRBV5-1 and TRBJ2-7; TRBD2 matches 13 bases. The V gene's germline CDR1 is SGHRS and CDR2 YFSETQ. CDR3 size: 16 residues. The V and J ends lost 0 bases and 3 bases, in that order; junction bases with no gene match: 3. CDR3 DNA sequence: TGCGCCAGCAGCTTGGATGGGACTAGCGGGATCTACGAGCAGTACTTC. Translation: CASSLDGTSGIYEQYF.

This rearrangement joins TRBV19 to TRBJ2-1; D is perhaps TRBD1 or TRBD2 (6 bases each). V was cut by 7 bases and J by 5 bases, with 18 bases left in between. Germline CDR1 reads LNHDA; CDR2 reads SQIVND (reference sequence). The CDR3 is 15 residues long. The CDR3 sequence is CASTSAAGGHNEQFF. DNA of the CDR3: TGTGCCAGTACTAGCGCCGCCGGGGGCCACAATGAGCAGTTCTTC.

This CDR3 is CASRMTNNEQFF. CDR3 DNA sequence: TGCGCCAGCAGGATGACTAACAATGAGCAGTTCTTC. The rearrangement uses TRBV5-1 and TRBJ2-1; possible D gene TRBD2, 5 bases. Germline CDR1 is SGHRS and CDR2 is YFSETQ. V dropped 5 bases and J dropped 5 bases, with 8 bases sitting between them. This CDR3 is 12 amino acids long.

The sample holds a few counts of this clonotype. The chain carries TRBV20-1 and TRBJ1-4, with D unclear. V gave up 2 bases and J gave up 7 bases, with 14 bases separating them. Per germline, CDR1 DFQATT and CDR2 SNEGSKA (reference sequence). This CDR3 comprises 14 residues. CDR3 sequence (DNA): TGCAGTGCTAGATATGTGGGGAAGCGTGAAAAACTGTTTTTT. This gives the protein CSARYVGKREKLFF.

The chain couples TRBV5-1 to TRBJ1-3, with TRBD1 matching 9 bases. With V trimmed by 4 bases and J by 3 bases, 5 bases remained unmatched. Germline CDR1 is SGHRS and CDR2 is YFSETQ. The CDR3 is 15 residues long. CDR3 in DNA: TGCGCCAGCAGCAGGGGACAGGGTAATGGAAACACCATATATTTT. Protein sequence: CASSRGQGNGNTIYF. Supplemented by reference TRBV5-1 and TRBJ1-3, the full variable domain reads KAGVTQTPRYLIKTRGQQVTLSCSPISGHRSVSWYQQTPGQGLQFLFEYFSETQRNKGNFPGRFSGRQFSNSRSEMNVSTLELGDSALYLCASSRGQGNGNTIYFGEGSWLTVV.

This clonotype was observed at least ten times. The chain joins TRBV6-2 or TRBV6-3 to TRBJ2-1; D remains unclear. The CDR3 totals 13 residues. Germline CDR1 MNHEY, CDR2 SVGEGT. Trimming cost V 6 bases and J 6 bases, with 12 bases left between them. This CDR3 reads CASSRLTGNEQFF. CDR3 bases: TGTGCCAGCAGCAGACTGACTGGCAATGAGCAGTTCTTC.

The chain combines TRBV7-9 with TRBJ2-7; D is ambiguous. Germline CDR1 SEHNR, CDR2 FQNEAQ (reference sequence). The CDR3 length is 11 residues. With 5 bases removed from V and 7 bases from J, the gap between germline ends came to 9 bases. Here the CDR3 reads CASSINREQYF. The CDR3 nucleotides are TGTGCCAGCAGCATAAATCGAGAGCAGTACTTC.

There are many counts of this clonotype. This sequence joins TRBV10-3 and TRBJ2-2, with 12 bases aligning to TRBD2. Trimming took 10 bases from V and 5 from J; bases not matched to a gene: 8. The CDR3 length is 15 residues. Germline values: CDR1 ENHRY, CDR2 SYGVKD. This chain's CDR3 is CATSTGTSGTGELFF. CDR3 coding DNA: TGTGCCACCTCAACCGGGACTAGCGGGACCGGGGAGCTGTTTTTT.